Below are 12 T cell receptor beta chains sequenced from a single sample in a study of spatial heterogeneity in lung cancer. The study's findings and limits: Tracking of tumor mutation counts was seen in expanded intratumoral alpha and beta TCR counts.

Time point noted: sample taken at primary tumor resection. No antigens are known for them. TCRdb itself ran the 5' RACE reads through MiXCR, one entry per CDR3 protein. The table records around 10,000 distinct CDR3 sequences, around 5.1% of them present only once. Sequenced material: lung tumor tissue, taken at surgery. The receptors come from a female donor with early-stage non-small cell lung cancer.

This clonotype was counted ten times or more. V is TRBV5-1 and J is TRBJ2-2; D possibly matches TRBD1 or TRBD2 (5 bases each). Trimming shortened V by 4 bases and J by 5 bases, and 9 bases separated the two germline ends. The CDR3 is 13 amino acids. The germline V gene encodes CDR1 SGHRS and CDR2 YFSETQ. The CDR3 DNA reads TGCGCCAGCAGCCCCAGGGAGACCGGGGAGCTGTTTTTT. Amino acid sequence: CASSPRETGELFF.

This clonotype was detected ten times or more. The V and J genes are TRBV3-1 and TRBJ1-6; D possibly corresponds to TRBD1 (5 bases). The germline V gene encodes CDR1 LGHDT and CDR2 YNNKEL (reference sequence). The CDR3 runs to 15 residues. Trimming pared 2 bases from V and 9 bases from J, leaving 14 bases between. The CDR3 here is CASSQSRGAGSPLHF. The CDR3 nucleotides read TGTGCCAGCAGCCAATCTCGTGGGGCCGGTTCACCCCTCCACTTT.

There are many counts of this clonotype. The V call is TRBV6-6, the J call TRBJ1-3; the D is unclear. The germline V gene has CDR1 MNHNY and CDR2 SVGAGI (reference sequence). The V end was cut by 11 bases, the J end by 3 bases, with 17 bases between. The CDR3 is 14 residues long. CDR3 DNA: TGTGCCTCTGGCGGGTCGGGCGGTGGAAACACCATATATTTT. Translation gives CASGGSGGGNTIYF.

This clonotype was observed many times. The chain uses TRBV20-1 and TRBJ1-6, with 10 positions matching TRBD1. Looked up from germline, CDR1 is DFQATT and CDR2 is SNEGSKA (reference sequence). After removal of 2 bases from V and 7 bases from J, the junction contained 5 bases not matched to a gene. The CDR3 extends over 15 amino acids. Here the CDR3 reads CSARPGQGWNSPLHF. The DNA for the CDR3 is TGCAGTGCTAGACCGGGACAGGGGTGGAATTCACCCCTCCACTTT.

This clonotype has just a few counts. The CDR3 DNA reads as TGTGCCAGCAGCCTAAGCGGGAACACAGATACGCAGTATTTT. Protein: CASSLSGNTDTQYF. This chain uses TRBV7-3 with TRBJ2-3; TRBD2 matches 7 bases. CDR1 and CDR2 (germline): SGHTA, FQGTGA. This CDR3 is 14 amino acids long. V lost 5 bases, J lost 2 bases, and 4 bases stayed unmatched.

There are a few counts of this clonotype. The chain's CDR3 is CASRRQGMDSPLHF. CDR3 DNA: TGTGCCAGCAGACGACAGGGTATGGATTCACCCCTCCACTTT. J is TRBJ1-6 and V is TRBV12-3 or TRBV12-4; 7 bases line up with TRBD1. The CDR3 contains 14 residues. J was trimmed by 8 bases and V by 6 bases; bases with no gene match: 7.

The chain links TRBV29-1 to TRBJ2-3; 8 bases are shared with TRBD1. The germline CDR1 and CDR2 sequences are SQVTM and ANQGSEA. With V trimmed by 6 bases and J by 3 bases, 8 bases remained unmatched. This CDR3 has 14 amino acids. The CDR3 reads CSVTGTGMTDTQYF. DNA for the CDR3: TGCAGCGTAACCGGGACAGGAATGACAGATACGCAGTATTTT.

The gene calls are TRBV5-6 and TRBJ2-1; D assignment may be TRBD1 or TRBD2 (5 bases each). CDR1 is SGHDT, CDR2 YYEEEE, per germline. CDR3 size: 15 residues. V was shortened by 1 base and J by 9 bases, with 17 bases between the two germline ends. This CDR3 reads CASSLPGTTSAEQFF. The CDR3 nucleotides read TGTGCCAGCAGCTTGCCCGGGACGACCTCCGCTGAGCAGTTCTTC.

This clonotype appeared many times. V and J are TRBV9 and TRBJ1-1; TRBD1 matches at 9 bases. Looked up from germline, CDR1 is SGDLS and CDR2 is YYNGEE. The CDR3 runs to 16 residues. V shed 3 bases and J 4 bases; nucleotides not matched to a gene: 10. CDR3 DNA: TGTGCCAGCAGCGCACAACCGGGACAGGGAAGCACTGAAGCTTTCTTT. As protein: CASSAQPGQGSTEAFF.

This clonotype was seen a few times. The chain employs TRBV7-6 and TRBJ2-7; TRBD1 matches at 8 bases. V lost 7 bases to trimming and J lost 5 bases; unmatched junction nucleotides: 10. The CDR3 covers 14 residues. The V gene's germline CDR1 is SGHVS and CDR2 FNYEAQ. CDR3 DNA sequence: TGTGCCAGCACCTACGAGACAGGGGATGACGAGCAGTACTTC. Its translation: CASTYETGDDEQYF.

This clonotype was found many times. The chain has TRBV5-1 and TRBJ2-5; TRBD2 matches at 7 bases. Germline CDR1 reads SGHRS; CDR2 reads YFSETQ. V lost 5 bases, J lost 1 base, and 2 bases stayed unmatched. This CDR3 is 13 amino acids long. The CDR3 coding sequence is TGCGCCAGCAGATCTAGCGGCCAAGAGACCCAGTACTTC. Translated: CASRSSGQETQYF.

This clonotype was seen only once. The chain links TRBV6-5 to TRBJ2-7, with TRBD2 identical over 10 bases. The CDR3 loop spans 17 amino acids. With V trimmed by 5 bases and J by 0 bases, 10 bases remained unmatched. CDR1 is MNHEY and CDR2 is SVGAGI in the germline V gene. CDR3 nucleotide sequence: TGTGCCAGCAGTAGAGAGTCGGGACTAGCGATCTCCTACGAGCAGTACTTC. Amino acids: CASSRESGLAISYEQYF.